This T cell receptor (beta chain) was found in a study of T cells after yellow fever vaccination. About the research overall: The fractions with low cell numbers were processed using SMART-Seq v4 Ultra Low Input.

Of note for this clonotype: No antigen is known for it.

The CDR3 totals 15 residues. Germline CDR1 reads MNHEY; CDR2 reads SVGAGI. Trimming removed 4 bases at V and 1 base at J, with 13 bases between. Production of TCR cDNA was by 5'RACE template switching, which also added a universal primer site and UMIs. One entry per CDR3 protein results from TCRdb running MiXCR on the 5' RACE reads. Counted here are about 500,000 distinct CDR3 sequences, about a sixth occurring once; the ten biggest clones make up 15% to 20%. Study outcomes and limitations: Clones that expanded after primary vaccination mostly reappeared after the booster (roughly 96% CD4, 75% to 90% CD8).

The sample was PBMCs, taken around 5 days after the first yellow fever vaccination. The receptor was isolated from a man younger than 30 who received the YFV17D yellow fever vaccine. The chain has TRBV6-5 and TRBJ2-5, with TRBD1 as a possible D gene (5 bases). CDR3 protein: CASSLAGSRQETQYF. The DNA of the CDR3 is TGTGCCAGCAGTTTGGCAGGGTCGCGCCAAGAGACCCAGTACTTC.